The clone carrying this TCR beta chain was observed a handful of times. Primers used in a second PCR of about 6 to 11 cycles were a sample-barcoded 5' primer and a J-beta primer mix. One entry per CDR3 protein, called by TCRdb with MiXCR from the 5' RACE reads. In the table there are about 1.4 million distinct CDR3 sequences, approximately 59% of which are singletons. These data are taken from a study of blood T cells in healthy people across ages. Germline V gene sequence: CDR1 SNHLY, CDR2 FYNNEI. This CDR3 spans 15 amino acids. Trimming cost V 6 bases and J 3 bases, with 15 bases left between them. The sample was blood. The clonotype originates from a man aged 18 to 35 in good health. The V gene is TRBV2, the J gene TRBJ2-4; possibly TRBD1 for D (6 bases). As DNA, the CDR3 is TGTGCCAGCAGACTCGAGGGGGTGGGCAAAAACATTCAGTACTTC. This translates into CASRLEGVGKNIQYF.